This TCR beta chain derives from a study of early T cells in non-severe SARS-CoV-2 infection. About the study: RNA in bulk from unsorted whole blood was sequenced, and chains were unpaired.

The protocol attached unique molecular identifiers to individual cDNA molecules. TCRdb reprocessed the 5' RACE reads via MiXCR and lists one record per CDR3 protein. Here the sample spans tens of thousands of distinct CDR3 sequences, roughly 4.5% being singletons. The study, taken as a whole, reports: VDJdb-based annotation leaned toward anti-spike CD8 responses and missed private and CD4 specificities.

The CDR3 sequence is 14 residues long. Trimming took 6 bases from V and 1 from J; bases not matched to a gene: 4. From germline, CDR1 is SEHNR and CDR2 FQNEAQ (reference sequence). A note on this clonotype: What it recognizes is unknown.

The J gene is TRBJ1-1, the V gene TRBV7-9; TRBD1 agrees at 8 bases. The sequencing sample was made of whole blood. The TCR was taken from an adult who was a healthcare worker with PCR-confirmed SARS-CoV-2 infection or an uninfected control (not recorded which). The CDR3 sequence is CASRQGVSNTEAFF. The CDR3 DNA follows: TGTGCCAGCAGACAGGGGGTCTCGAACACTGAAGCTTTCTTT.